These T cell receptor beta chains were read from a single sample in a study of vaccination effects on CD4 cells after COVID-19. Only in-frame clones appear in the TCRdb table, and some are missing; sequencing was by immunoSEQ multiplex PCR. The sample includes roughly 36,000 clones, 65% to 75% of them seen just once. Their target antigens are unknown. The starting material was CD4+ T cells from PBMCs cultured without peptide, obtained before COVID-19 vaccination. These receptors were collected from a human donor who received a COVID-19 vaccine. The CDR3 runs from the conserved cysteine through the conserved F or W. The order of the fields is V gene, clone size, D gene, J gene, CDR3 DNA, CDR3 protein. A D gene is named only where the DNA matches it firmly. Only some rows state a clone size, as once, few, many or a class for expanded clones.

TRBV30	NA	TRBD2	TRBJ2-7	TGTGCCTGGAGTGTACTAGCGGGAGTACACGAGCAGTACTTC	CAWSVLAGVHEQYF
TRBV9	NA	NA	TRBJ2-5	TGTGCCAGCAGCTCTGGGGGGGCCGGGGAGACCCAGTACTTC	CASSSGGAGETQYF
TRBV28	NA	NA	TRBJ2-7	TGTGCCAGCAGTTTTGCCCTTGCGGGTTCGCAGTACTTC	CASSFALAGSQYF
TRBV4-2	NA	TRBD1	TRBJ1-4	TGTGCCAGCAGCCTAACCGGGACAGGGGATGAAAAACTGTTTTTT	CASSLTGTGDEKLFF
TRBV30	NA	TRBD1	TRBJ1-2	TGTGCCTGGAGTGCCCCGACAGGGGGAGCGAATACCTATGGCTACACCTTC	CAWSAPTGGANTYGYTF
TRBV6-5	NA	NA	TRBJ2-7	TGTGCCAGCCAATGGGGGACTGTCTCCTACGAGCAGTACTTC	CASQWGTVSYEQYF
TRBV18	NA	NA	TRBJ1-1	TGTGCCAGCTCACCACCCGGGGGGCGAACGAATGGGAACACTGAAGCTTTCTTT	CASSPPGGRTNGNTEAFF
TRBV5-1	NA	TRBD1	TRBJ2-5	TGCGCCAGCAGCCCCGGGACAGCTCAAGAGACCCAGTACTTC	CASSPGTAQETQYF
TRBV7-9	NA	TRBD2	TRBJ2-1	TGTGCCAGCAGCGGGCGGGAGTTCCGTGAGCAGTTCTTC	CASSGREFREQFF
TRBV7-2	NA	NA	TRBJ2-7	TGTGCCAGCAGCTTCACAGCCTACGAGCAGTACTTC	CASSFTAYEQYF
TRBV5-4	NA	TRBD1	TRBJ1-2	TGTGCCAGCAGCGAGGGACAGTACTATGGCTACACCTTC	CASSEGQYYGYTF
TRBV7-2	NA	NA	TRBJ2-3	TGTGCCAGCAGCCCCCCCGAGGGGCCGGATACGCAGTATTTT	CASSPPEGPDTQYF
TRBV7-9	NA	NA	TRBJ1-4	TGTGCCAGCAGCCCCGGAAACACAGTTAATGAAAAACTGTTTTTT	CASSPGNTVNEKLFF
TRBV11-1	NA	NA	TRBJ2-5	TGTGCCAGCAGCCCCGCCCGGGGGAGTGAGACCCAGTACTTC	CASSPARGSETQYF
TRBV10-3	NA	TRBD2	TRBJ2-7	TGTGCCATCAGCCAGACCGGGACTAGCGACTACGAGCAGTACTTC	CAISQTGTSDYEQYF
TRBV19	NA	TRBD1	TRBJ2-1	TGTGCCAGTAGTGGACAGGGGGACTACAATGAGCAGTTCTTC	CASSGQGDYNEQFF
TRBV27	NA	NA	TRBJ1-6	TGTGCCAGCAGGGGGGGCCACGTCTATAATTCACCCCTCCACTTT	CASRGGHVYNSPLHF
TRBV6-5	once	TRBD2	TRBJ2-7	TGTGCCAGCAGCAGGACTAGCGGGGATTACGAGCAGTACTTC	CASSRTSGDYEQYF
TRBV7-2	NA	TRBD2	TRBJ2-7	TGTGCCAGCAGCTTGCATAAATCTAGCGGGAGTTACGAGCAGTACTTC	CASSLHKSSGSYEQYF
TRBV11-2	once	TRBD2	TRBJ2-6	TGTGCCAGCAACCGCCTTCTAGCGGGGGGGTCCTCTGGGGCCAACGTCCTGACTTTC	CASNRLLAGGSSGANVLTF
TRBV7-9	NA	NA	TRBJ2-6	TGTGCCAGCAGCTTCCGAGACGAGGGGACCGGGGCCAACGTCCTGACTTTC	CASSFRDEGTGANVLTF
TRBV19	NA	TRBD2	TRBJ2-7	TGTGCCAGTAGTATAGGAGCGGGAGGCAAGGCCTACGAGCAGTACTTC	CASSIGAGGKAYEQYF
TRBV9	NA	NA	TRBJ2-7	TGTGCCAGCAGCGTACAGGGGTTCGACGAGCAGTACTTC	CASSVQGFDEQYF
TRBV30	NA	NA	TRBJ1-6	TGTGCCGAAGCCCCTCGAAATTCACCCCTCCACTTT	CAEAPRNSPLHF
TRBV7-8	once	NA	TRBJ2-1	TGTGCCAGCAGAGACCGAGGTCGGGGGTCATCCTACAATGAGCAGTTCTTC	CASRDRGRGSSYNEQFF
TRBV27	NA	NA	TRBJ2-2	TGTGCCAGCAGTTTATGGGTCAAACCGAACACCGGGGAGCTGTTTTTT	CASSLWVKPNTGELFF
TRBV5-1	once	NA	TRBJ2-7	TGCGCCAGCAGCTTGGACAGCAACCAGCAGTACTTC	CASSLDSNQQYF
TRBV7-9	NA	TRBD1	TRBJ1-2	TGTGCCAGCAGCCCGGGGGCGGGCAGGGGGAACTATGGCTACACCTTC	CASSPGAGRGNYGYTF
TRBV19	few	NA	TRBJ1-6	TGTGCCAGTACCCCGGGCGTTTTCTCCTATAATTCACCCCTCCACTTT	CASTPGVFSYNSPLHF
TRBV6-5	NA	NA	TRBJ2-1	TGTGCCAGCAGTCCTAGCAGAGACAATGAGCAGTTCTTC	CASSPSRDNEQFF
TRBV19	NA	TRBD2	TRBJ2-3	TGTGCCAGCGGACTAGCGGGAGGGCCTAGCACAGATACGCAGTATTTT	CASGLAGGPSTDTQYF
TRBV18	NA	NA	TRBJ2-7	TGTGCCAGCTCACCTTCCGGGGAAGGATACGAGCAGTACTTC	CASSPSGEGYEQYF
TRBV6-5	NA	NA	TRBJ1-1	TGTGCCAGCAGTTCCCCGCAGGGAATGAAGGCTTTCTTT	CASSSPQGMKAFF
TRBV29-1	NA	TRBD2	TRBJ2-3	TGCAGCGTTGACAGGAAACTAGCGGGAGTGGGGAATGCAGATACGCAGTATTTT	CSVDRKLAGVGNADTQYF
TRBV2	NA	TRBD1	TRBJ1-1	TGTGCCACGCTACAGGGGACGCAGAACACTGAAGCTTTCTTT	CATLQGTQNTEAFF
TRBV18	NA	TRBD1	TRBJ2-1	TGTGCCAGCTCACAACTCCCCCGGACAGGAGATTACAATGAGCAGTTCTTC	CASSQLPRTGDYNEQFF
TRBV3-1/TRBV3-2	NA	TRBD1	TRBJ2-7	TGTGCCAGCAGCCACCAACCGTCACAGGGGTTATCGGAATTAAGCCTCCCCGAAGACTACGAGCAGTACTTC	CASSHQPSQGLSELSLPEDYEQYF
TRBV18	NA	NA	TRBJ2-5	TGTGCCAGCTCACGGGGATTCGGGGAGACCCAGTACTTC	CASSRGFGETQYF
TRBV19	NA	TRBD2	TRBJ2-3	TGTGCCAGTAGTCTCGAAAAGACTAGCGGGGGAACAGATACGCAGTATTTT	CASSLEKTSGGTDTQYF
TRBV30	NA	NA	TRBJ2-5	TGTGCCTGGAGCGGAAGCCCCTCGGAGACCCAGTACTTC	CAWSGSPSETQYF
TRBV2	few	TRBD1	TRBJ1-2	TGTGCCAGCAGCGGCGCAGGGGGCGGCTATGGCTACACCTTC	CASSGAGGGYGYTF
TRBV3-1/TRBV3-2	NA	NA	TRBJ1-1	TGTGCCAGCAGCTCCCAGGGGAACACTGAAGCTTTCTTT	CASSSQGNTEAFF